The 30 T cell receptor beta chains given below trace back to one sample, sequenced in a study of shared clonotypes between healthy human individuals (TCRdb year 2020). Libraries were made using the immunoSEQ multiplex PCR assay. Here the immuneACCESS table is served through TCRdb, limited to in-frame sequences with V and J called. Missing clones are a known gap in these copies; in checked studies unresolved V genes cover under half, and the rest lacks a known reason. The sample table lists over a million clones, over 95% of them with a count of one. The ten largest account for approximately 1.1% of the sample. Sequenced: naive CD4+ T cells sorted from blood. Interpreted using the paper, the cell subset or site label stands for: CD45RA+ positively selected. Receptors originate from a man aged 30 to 39 in good health.

The rearrangement links TRBV5-1 to TRBJ1-4; D is unresolved. The CDR3 loop spans 15 amino acids. V lost 0 bases and J lost 1, with 7 bases in between. Germline lookup yields CDR1 SGHRS and CDR2 YFSETQ. In DNA form, the CDR3 reads TGCGCCAGCAGCTTGGAGGGAGTAACTAATGAAAAACTGTTTTTT. This encodes CASSLEGVTNEKLFF.

The chain couples TRBV7-9 to TRBJ2-1, with D possibly being TRBD1 (6 bases). CDR1 is SEHNR, CDR2 FQNEAQ, per germline (reference sequence). The CDR3 covers 12 residues. V lost 6 bases and J 9 bases, leaving 12 bases between the germline ends. CDR3 sequence reads: CASSPGVSEQFF. Written as DNA, the CDR3 is TGTGCCAGCAGTCCAGGGGTCAGTGAGCAGTTCTTC.

Only one count was recorded for this clone. The rearrangement uses TRBV6-5 and TRBJ2-7; 7 bases align to TRBD1. The V gene end was trimmed by 5 bases and the J gene end by 8 bases; junction bases not matched to a gene: 15. The CDR3 extends over 15 amino acids. Germline CDR1 MNHEY, CDR2 SVGAGI. CDR3 DNA: TGTGCCAGCAGTATATTAACAAGACAGGGTGTTAAGCAGTACTTC. Protein: CASSILTRQGVKQYF.

This clone appeared a single time. The V call is TRBV29-1, the J call TRBJ2-5; D remains ambiguous. Germline V gene lookup returns CDR1 SQVTM and CDR2 ANQGSEA. The CDR3 covers 12 residues. V was pared by 4 bases and J by 2 bases, with 8 bases between. The CDR3 DNA sequence: TGCAGCGTTGTAGTACTACAAGAGACCCAGTACTTC. Translating gives CSVVVLQETQYF.

CDR3 protein: CASSFRTSGRREELFF. The DNA of the CDR3 is TGTGCCAGCAGCTTCCGGACTAGCGGGAGACGGGAGGAGCTGTTTTTT. This chain joins TRBV11-2 and TRBJ2-2; 13 bases are a match to TRBD2. J gave up 10 bases and V 3 bases, and 8 bases lay outside the gene matches. Per the germline V gene, CDR1 is SGHAT and CDR2 is FQNNGV. The CDR3 extends over 16 amino acids.

The chain joins TRBV4-3 to TRBJ2-7; D possibly corresponds to TRBD1 (6 bases). Per germline, CDR1 LGHNA and CDR2 YSLEER. The CDR3 has 15 residues. V was trimmed by 0 bases and J by 6 bases, leaving 15 bases between them. The CDR3 here is CASSQDIVTGREQYF. CDR3 sequence (DNA): TGCGCCAGCAGCCAAGATATAGTTACAGGGCGCGAGCAGTACTTC.

The rearrangement joins TRBV9 to TRBJ2-2; TRBD2 matches at 13 bases. The trim removed 6 bases at V and 7 bases at J, leaving 15 bases unmatched. The CDR3 consists of 18 residues. The germline V gene encodes CDR1 SGDLS and CDR2 YYNGEE. In DNA, the CDR3 is TGTGCCAGCACCCGTACTAGCGGGAGGGTCCTTGGTGACGGGGAGCTGTTTTTT. This gives the protein CASTRTSGRVLGDGELFF.

This clone came up a few times. The chain uses TRBV29-1 and TRBJ1-1; no reliable D call. V lost 3 bases and J 6 bases, leaving 11 bases between the germline ends. The CDR3 runs 12 residues. Germline V gene lookup returns CDR1 SQVTM and CDR2 ANQGSEA. CDR3: CSVERQSAEAFF. Here the CDR3 DNA reads TGCAGCGTTGAGCGGCAATCGGCTGAAGCTTTCTTT.

This clone was found a few times. This sequence joins TRBV5-6 and TRBJ1-5, with no clear D. The V gene's germline CDR1 is SGHDT and CDR2 YYEEEE. The CDR3 contains 14 residues. The V end was cut by 1 base, the J end by 6 bases, with 11 bases between. The chain's CDR3 is CASSLYEGGQPQHF. DNA for the CDR3: TGTGCCAGCAGCTTGTACGAGGGTGGTCAGCCCCAGCATTTT.

The rearrangement links TRBV18 to TRBJ2-1; the D gene is possibly TRBD2 (7 bases). Germline V gene lookup returns CDR1 KGHSH and CDR2 LQKENI. Deletions cut 3 bases from V and 8 bases from J, with 20 bases between. The CDR3 loop spans 16 amino acids. Here the CDR3 reads CASSPPGGGFGDEQFF. CDR3 nucleotide sequence: TGTGCCAGCTCACCGCCGGGGGGCGGGTTCGGCGATGAGCAGTTCTTC. Complete variable domain (other parts from reference TRBV18 and TRBJ2-1): NAGVMQNPRHLVRRRGQEARLRCSPMKGHSHVYWYRQLPEEGLKFMVYLQKENIIDESGMPKERFSAEFPKEGPSILRIQQVVRGDSAAYFCASSPPGGGFGDEQFFGPGTRLTVL.

Remarks on this clone: Within the sample, other DNA sequences also encode this same CDR3. The chain is built from TRBV5-1 and TRBJ2-3, with TRBD1 as a possible D gene (5 bases). The CDR3 is 13 residues long. Germline V gene sequence: CDR1 SGHRS, CDR2 YFSETQ. V dropped 4 bases and J dropped 4 bases, with 10 bases sitting between them. DNA for the CDR3: TGCGCCAGCAGCGTCTCAGGGCCAGATACGCAGTATTTT. This sequence encodes CASSVSGPDTQYF. The full variable domain, rest sourced from reference TRBV5-1 and TRBJ2-3, is KAGVTQTPRYLIKTRGQQVTLSCSPISGHRSVSWYQQTPGQGLQFLFEYFSETQRNKGNFPGRFSGRQFSNSRSEMNVSTLELGDSALYLCASSVSGPDTQYFGPGTRLTVL.

The chain recombines TRBV30 with TRBJ2-7; TRBD1 or TRBD2 may be the D gene (5 bases each). This CDR3 region has 15 residues. The germline V and J ends were trimmed by 4 bases and 5 bases, with 21 bases remaining between them. Germline CDR1 is GTSNPN and CDR2 is SVGIG (reference sequence). CDR3 nucleotides: TGTGCCTGGACAAACCGGGATAACAGGAGGAACGAGCAGTACTTC. Protein: CAWTNRDNRRNEQYF.

The genes are TRBV28 and TRBJ1-1; TRBD1 aligns across 9 bases. The CDR3 totals 17 residues. V was clipped by 5 bases and J by 2 bases; unmatched bases: 12. CDR1 is MDHEN and CDR2 is SYDVKM in the germline V gene. The CDR3 reads CASSPLGTGRSNTEAFF. In DNA, the CDR3 is TGTGCCAGCAGTCCCTTAGGGACAGGGAGATCTAACACTGAAGCTTTCTTT. The full variable domain, in which reference TRBV28 and TRBJ1-1 provide the parts outside the CDR3, is DVKVTQSSRYLVKRTGEKVFLECVQDMDHENMFWYRQDPGLGLRLIYFSYDVKMKEKGDIPEGYSVSREKKERFSLILESASTNQTSMYLCASSPLGTGRSNTEAFFGQGTRLTVV.

The genes are TRBV19 and TRBJ1-2; D is ambiguous. CDR1 and CDR2 (germline): LNHDA, SQIVND (reference sequence). Trimming stripped 5 bases from V and 5 bases from J, with 6 bases between. The CDR3 totals 11 residues. The CDR3, as DNA: TGTGCCAGTAGTGGGGATTATGGCTACACCTTC. The encoded protein is CASSGDYGYTF.

The chain uses TRBV18 and TRBJ2-5, with a tentative D call TRBD1 (5 bases). Germline V lookup: CDR1 KGHSH, CDR2 LQKENI. V lost 4 bases to trimming and J lost 2 bases, with 17 bases between them. The CDR3 covers 16 residues. The CDR3 sequence: CASSLLMVQGQETQYF. The CDR3 region has the DNA TGTGCCAGCTCACTCCTTATGGTCCAGGGACAAGAGACCCAGTACTTC.

On this clone itself: Other DNA sequences in this specimen translate into the identical CDR3. J is TRBJ2-3 and V is TRBV28; D is possibly TRBD1 or TRBD2 (5 bases each). CDR1 is MDHEN and CDR2 is SYDVKM in the germline V gene. V gave up 2 bases and J gave up 6 bases, with 9 bases separating them. The CDR3 runs 13 residues. CDR3 in amino acids: CASSLAGTDTQYF. The CDR3 DNA reads as TGTGCCAGCAGTTTAGCCGGGACCGATACGCAGTATTTT.

The CDR3: CASSYLGQRHYGYTF. CDR3 bases: TGTGCCAGCAGTTACCTGGGACAGCGACACTATGGCTACACCTTC. The J gene is TRBJ1-2, the V gene TRBV6-5; 7 nucleotides align to TRBD1. CDR1 is MNHEY, CDR2 SVGAGI, per germline. This CDR3 comprises 15 residues. Trimming removed 2 bases from V and 3 bases from J; junction bases left unmatched: 6.

The chain has TRBV10-3 and TRBJ1-5, with TRBD1 matching over 7 bases. The CDR3 has 15 residues. The V gene's germline CDR1 is ENHRY and CDR2 SYGVKD. The V and J ends lost 0 bases and 6 bases, in that order; junction bases with no gene match: 5. The CDR3 DNA sequence: TGTGCCATCAGTGAGTCAGCGACAGGGACTCAGCCCCAGCATTTT. Its translation: CAISESATGTQPQHF.

The rearrangement links TRBV1 to TRBJ2-1; the table gives TRBD2 as D, unverified against the DNA. TRBV1 represents a pseudogene. The CDR3 contains 15 residues. In nucleotides, the CDR3 is TGCACCAGACCCCTACGAGCGGTACTAAACAATGAGCAGTTCTTC. Residues: CTRPLRAVLNNEQFF.

Comments on this clone: One junction end does not reproduce the germline sequence, and a read error may be involved. The J gene is TRBJ2-2, the V gene TRBV7-9; 10 nucleotides line up with TRBD2. CDR1 is SEHNR and CDR2 is FQNEAQ in the germline V gene (reference sequence). This CDR3 contains 16 residues. The CDR3 DNA is TGTGCCAGCAGCCTAGCTCTAGCGGGAGTCGGCGGGGAGCTGTTTTTT. Translated: CASSLALAGVGGELFF. The variable domain in full, with the rest retrieved from reference TRBV7-9 and TRBJ2-2, is DTGVSQNPRHKITKRGQNVTFRCDPISEHNRLYWYRQTLGQGPEFLTYFQNEAQLEKSRLLSDRFSAERPKGSFSTLEIQRTEQGDSAMYLCASSLALAGVGGELFFGEGSRLTVL.

The chain carries TRBV5-4 and TRBJ1-1; perhaps TRBD1 as D (5 bases). The germline CDR1 and CDR2 sequences are SGHNT and YYREEE (reference sequence). The CDR3 is made up of 12 amino acids. The V and J ends lost 0 bases and 9 bases respectively, with 9 bases between them. In DNA, the CDR3 is TGTGCCAGCAGCTTGGAGGGGATACAAGCTTTCTTT. Protein product: CASSLEGIQAFF.

The chain joins TRBV5-6 to TRBJ1-2; D is ambiguous. CDR3 size: 14 residues. Germline lookup yields CDR1 SGHDT and CDR2 YYEEEE. The V gene lost 2 bases and the J gene lost 8 bases, with 16 bases spanning the gap. The CDR3 sequence: CASSFTWFSSGYTF. The CDR3 DNA reads TGTGCCAGCAGCTTTACATGGTTCTCCTCAGGCTACACCTTC.

Concerning this clone itself: Relative to the germline gene, one junction end is altered; a read error may explain this. This chain uses TRBV27 with TRBJ2-7; D is possibly TRBD1 (6 bases). The CDR3 covers 14 residues. Germline CDR1 is MNHEY and CDR2 is SMNVEV (reference sequence). In nucleotides, the CDR3 is TGTGCCAGCGGTTTAGACAGGTACACCTACGAGCAGTACTTC. It specifies CASGLDRYTYEQYF.

This chain joins TRBV7-7 and TRBJ2-7, with 8 bases fitting TRBD2. CDR1 is SSHAT, CDR2 FNYEAQ, per germline (reference sequence). There are 14 residues in the CDR3. Trimming cost V 3 bases and J 0 bases; bases outside gene matches: 1. The CDR3 protein is CASSLTSASYEQYF. The CDR3 DNA is TGTGCCAGCAGCTTGACTAGCGCCTCCTACGAGCAGTACTTC.

V usage is TRBV10-1 and J usage is TRBJ2-3; tentatively, D is TRBD1 (6 bases). The CDR3 is 15 residues long. With 3 bases removed from V and 2 bases from J, the gap between germline ends came to 12 bases. The germline gives CDR1 WNHNN, CDR2 SYGVQD (reference sequence). The CDR3 coding sequence is TGCGCCAGCAGTGATCAGGGGTCTACCACAGATACGCAGTATTTT. This translates into CASSDQGSTTDTQYF.

This chain links TRBV25-1 with TRBJ2-2; 7 bases are shared with TRBD1. Trimming took 1 base from V and 0 from J; bases not matched to a gene: 8. Looked up from germline, CDR1 is MGHDK and CDR2 is SYGVNS. The CDR3 is made up of 18 amino acids. The CDR3 protein is CASSESRTGYPNTGELFF. The CDR3 region has the DNA TGTGCCAGCAGTGAATCTAGGACAGGATACCCGAACACCGGGGAGCTGTTTTTT.

This sequence joins TRBV30 and TRBJ1-3; tentative D call: TRBD1 (5 bases). CDR1 is GTSNPN, CDR2 SVGIG, per germline (reference sequence). The CDR3 consists of 15 residues. Trimming took off 3 bases at V and 4 bases at J, with 16 bases between the two ends. This CDR3 is CAWSRDSRRGNTIYF. DNA of the CDR3: TGTGCCTGGAGCCGTGACAGCCGGAGAGGAAACACCATATATTTT.

The chain uses TRBV5-4 and TRBJ2-2; 7 nucleotides match TRBD2. The CDR3 has 15 amino acids. The V and J ends lost 7 bases and 3 bases, in that order; junction bases with no gene match: 9. Germline V gene sequence: CDR1 SGHNT, CDR2 YYREEE (reference sequence). CDR3 in amino acids: CASQSSGTYTGELFF. CDR3 nucleotides: TGTGCCAGCCAGTCGAGCGGGACTTACACCGGGGAGCTGTTTTTT.

This CDR3 is CALMGGELFF. For the CDR3, the DNA is TGTGCCTTAATGGGAGGGGAGCTGTTTTTT. This sequence joins TRBV28 and TRBJ2-2; D ambiguous. CDR3 size: 10 residues. Trimming stripped 11 bases from V and 8 bases from J, with 9 bases between. From germline, CDR1 is MDHEN and CDR2 SYDVKM.

The chain employs TRBV7-9 and TRBJ1-2; 8 bases map to TRBD1. CDR1 SEHNR and CDR2 FQNEAQ come from the germline V gene (reference sequence). The CDR3 loop spans 17 amino acids. V shed 5 bases, J shed 7 bases, and the junction held 18 bases outside the gene matches. The CDR3 DNA is TGTGCCAGCAGCCGTGACAGGGGAGTCATCGTAGGTGGTGGCTACACCTTC. Amino acid sequence: CASSRDRGVIVGGGYTF. The variable domain in full, with the rest retrieved from reference TRBV7-9 and TRBJ1-2, is DTGVSQNPRHKITKRGQNVTFRCDPISEHNRLYWYRQTLGQGPEFLTYFQNEAQLEKSRLLSDRFSAERPKGSFSTLEIQRTEQGDSAMYLCASSRDRGVIVGGGYTFGSGTRLTVV.